This is a list of T cell receptor beta chains from one sample in a study of blood T cell repertoires in COVID-19. TCRdb's copy holds only in-frame clones and misses some; the assay was immunoSEQ multiplex PCR. The table has about 80,000 clones, more than 70% seen once. Specimen: peripheral blood. All receptors derive from a woman of 80 years or more with acute or convalescent COVID-19. Each CDR3 is given with its conserved first and last residue.

cdr3_length,j_call,v_call,cdr3_aa
16,TRBJ2-6,TRBV7-8,CASSLAAGAGANVLTF
13,TRBJ1-2,TRBV4-2,CASSQGTGRDYTF
17,TRBJ1-5,TRBV18,CASSPRYREKDNQPQHF
17,TRBJ2-1,TRBV7-3,CASSSRTSGSSYNEQFF
13,TRBJ2-7,TRBV25-1,CASTLGGDYEQYF
12,TRBJ1-2,TRBV21-1,CASSLGTGDYTF
14,TRBJ2-5,TRBV19,CASSPGQVGWTQYF
11,TRBJ2-1,TRBV29-1,CSHRVVNEQFF
13,TRBJ1-4,TRBV30,CAWSDSGDEKLFF
11,TRBJ1-2,TRBV12-3/TRBV12-4,CATSERYGYTF
13,TRBJ2-7,TRBV5-1,CASHSGSVDEQYF
14,TRBJ2-7,TRBV7-2,CASSEGSNSYEQYF
15,TRBJ2-3,TRBV5-4,CASSQEPGQSDTQYF
15,TRBJ2-5,TRBV11-3,CASSSSWDYQETQYF
16,TRBJ2-6,TRBV5-1,CASSLQGNPGANVLTF
16,TRBJ2-3,TRBV7-2,CASRRGTGASTDTQYF
13,TRBJ2-7,TRBV30,CAWSRQSSYEQYF
11,TRBJ2-3,TRBV2,CASSGQGTQYF
14,TRBJ1-2,TRBV7-2,CASSLVREAYGYTF
16,TRBJ1-6,TRBV7-8,CASSFEIARDNSPLHF
19,TRBJ1-5,TRBV2,CASSPRAVRGGNSNQPQHF
13,TRBJ1-2,TRBV19,CASSEQGTYGYTF
15,TRBJ1-1,TRBV6-2/TRBV6-3,CASSYPTGVWTEAFF
16,TRBJ2-5,TRBV7-2,CASSYRAGGGLGTQYF
16,TRBJ1-5,TRBV28,CASPPTGMYSNQPQHF
12,TRBJ1-2,TRBV29-1,CSAAQAGGGYTF
14,TRBJ2-1,TRBV11-2,CASSRTSGYNEQFF